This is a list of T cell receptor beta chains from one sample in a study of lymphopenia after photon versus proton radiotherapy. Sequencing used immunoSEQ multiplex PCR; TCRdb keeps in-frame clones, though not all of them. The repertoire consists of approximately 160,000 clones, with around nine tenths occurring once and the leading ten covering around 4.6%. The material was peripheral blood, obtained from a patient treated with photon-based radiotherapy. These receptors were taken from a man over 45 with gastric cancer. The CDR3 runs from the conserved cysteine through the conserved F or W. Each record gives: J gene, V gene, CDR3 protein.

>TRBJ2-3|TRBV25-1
CASSGPMSTDTQYF
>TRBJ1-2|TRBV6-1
CASSGGGTGVYGYTF
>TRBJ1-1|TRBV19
CASSIVEGSEAFF
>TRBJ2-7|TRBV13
CASSPRTGTYEQYF
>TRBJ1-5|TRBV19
CASSIQSGQPQHF
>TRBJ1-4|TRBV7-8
CASSLRAGTGDEKLFF
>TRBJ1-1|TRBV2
CASSEQQGANTEAFF
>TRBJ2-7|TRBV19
CASSIDRTPNEQYF
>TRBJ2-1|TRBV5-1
CASSSQLAGAYNEQFF
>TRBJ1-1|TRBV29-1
CSVPGTGRWTEAFF
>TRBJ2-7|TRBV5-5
CASSGNDREVEEQYF
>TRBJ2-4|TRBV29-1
CSVEQGARDIQYF
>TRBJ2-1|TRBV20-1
CSAWRVVEQFF
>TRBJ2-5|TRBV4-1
CASSQDHPSGARETQYF
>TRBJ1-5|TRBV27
CASRDYSNQPQHF
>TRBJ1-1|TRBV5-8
CASRRGVGVYGAFF
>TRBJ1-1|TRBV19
CASSISRGTEAFF
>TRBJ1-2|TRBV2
CASSPLANGGYTF
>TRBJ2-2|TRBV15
CATSREKGGGELFF
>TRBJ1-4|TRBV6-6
CASSLTDATNEKLFF
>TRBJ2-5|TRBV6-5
CASSYRDRTETQYF
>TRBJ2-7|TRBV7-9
CASSFQDPAYEQYF
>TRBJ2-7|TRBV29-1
CSVLSQGYEQYF
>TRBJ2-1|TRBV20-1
CSAYAGNEQFF
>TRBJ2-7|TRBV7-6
CASSSGGAMTYEQYF
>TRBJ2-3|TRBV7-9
CASSLIAYSTDTQYF
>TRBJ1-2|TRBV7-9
CASSLPTGGYGYTF